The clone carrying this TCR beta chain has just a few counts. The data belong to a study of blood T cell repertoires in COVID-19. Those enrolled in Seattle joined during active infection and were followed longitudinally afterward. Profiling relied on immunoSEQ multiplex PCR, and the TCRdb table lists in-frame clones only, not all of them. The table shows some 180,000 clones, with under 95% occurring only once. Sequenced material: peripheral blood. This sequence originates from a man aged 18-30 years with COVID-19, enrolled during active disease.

For the CDR3, the DNA is TGTGCCATCACGCCGACCTCCCTGGTGGGGCGAAAGGACAATGAGCAGTTCTTC. This sequence encodes CAITPTSLVGRKDNEQFF. The chain links TRBV10-3 to TRBJ2-1; D perhaps matches TRBD1 (5 bases). CDR3 length equals 18 residues. Germline CDR1 reads ENHRY; CDR2 reads SYGVKD. V was shortened by 7 bases and J by 5 bases, with 27 bases between the two germline ends.